The 15 T cell receptor beta chains below were found in one sample sequenced in a study of CD8 T cells in ankylosing spondylitis. TCRdb fed the 5' RACE reads into MiXCR, producing one record per CDR3 protein. The table records 300,000 to 400,000 distinct CDR3 sequences, roughly 15% of them present only once. The sample consisted of blood, either unsorted or a sorted T cell fraction (not recorded which). These receptors all come from a male donor with ankylosing spondylitis or in good health (not recorded which).

This clonotype was counted many times. The chain joins TRBV12-3 or TRBV12-4 to TRBJ2-3; D is ambiguous. V lost 6 bases and J 4 bases, leaving 8 bases between the germline ends. The CDR3 sequence is 12 residues long. CDR3 DNA sequence: TGTGCCAGCAGCACTCCCTCAGATACGCAGTATTTT. Protein sequence: CASSTPSDTQYF.

The CDR3 spells CASSSARREAFF. The CDR3 DNA reads TGCGCCAGCAGCTCGGCACGGCGTGAAGCTTTCTTT. The chain is built from TRBV5-1 and TRBJ1-1; D is unresolved. The CDR3 is 12 residues long. CDR1 is SGHRS, CDR2 YFSETQ, per germline. The ends were cut back, 3 bases at V and 7 bases at J, with 10 bases in the middle.

This clonotype was observed a few times. This chain's CDR3 is CASTYREGSGNTIYF. CDR3 coding DNA: TGTGCCAGCACCTACAGGGAAGGCTCTGGAAACACCATATATTTT. The rearrangement joins TRBV28 to TRBJ1-3; D might be TRBD1 (6 bases). CDR3 size: 15 residues. Germline lookup yields CDR1 MDHEN and CDR2 SYDVKM. V lost 7 bases, J lost 0 bases, and 13 bases lay in between. The variable domain in full, completed from reference TRBV28 and TRBJ1-3, reads DVKVTQSSRYLVKRTGEKVFLECVQDMDHENMFWYRQDPGLGLRLIYFSYDVKMKEKGDIPEGYSVSREKKERFSLILESASTNQTSMYLCASTYREGSGNTIYFGEGSWLTVV.

This clonotype showed up just a few times. V is TRBV15 and J is TRBJ2-1; the match to TRBD2 covers 10 bases. Germline V lookup: CDR1 LNHNV, CDR2 YYDKDF (reference sequence). The junction had 17 bases not matched to a gene; V was cut back by 3 bases and J by 6 bases. The CDR3 covers 19 residues. This chain's CDR3 is CATSSGGRASGRGGNEQFF. The CDR3 DNA is TGTGCCACCAGCAGCGGGGGGAGAGCTAGCGGGAGAGGGGGCAATGAGCAGTTCTTC.

This clonotype was detected ten times or more. The CDR3 nucleotides are TGCGCCAGCAGCCTCCAGACAGGGAAGGGAACGGGTGAGCAGTTCTTC. Translation: CASSLQTGKGTGEQFF. The chain carries TRBV5-1 and TRBJ2-1, with 7 bases matching TRBD1. The germline V gene encodes CDR1 SGHRS and CDR2 YFSETQ. Trimming cost V 4 bases and J 9 bases; bases outside gene matches: 16. The length of the CDR3 is 16 residues. Together with reference TRBV5-1 and TRBJ2-1, the CDR3 gives the full variable domain: KAGVTQTPRYLIKTRGQQVTLSCSPISGHRSVSWYQQTPGQGLQFLFEYFSETQRNKGNFPGRFSGRQFSNSRSEMNVSTLELGDSALYLCASSLQTGKGTGEQFFGPGTRLTVL.

A single count supports this clonotype. This rearrangement joins TRBV4-1 to TRBJ2-1, with TRBD2 as a possible D gene (6 bases). The germline V gene encodes CDR1 MGHRA and CDR2 YSYEKL. This CDR3 spans 15 amino acids. The ends were cut back, 6 bases at V and 2 bases at J, with 14 bases in the middle. The CDR3 DNA reads TGCGCCAGCAGTAGGGAGGCGGGCCCCTACAATGAGCAGTTCTTC. Its protein product is CASSREAGPYNEQFF.

The chain is built from TRBV5-1 and TRBJ2-5; 7 nucleotides match TRBD1. V gave up 0 bases and J gave up 4 bases; unmatched junction bases: 3. The CDR3 consists of 14 residues. Germline-derived CDR1 and CDR2 are SGHRS and YFSETQ. DNA for the CDR3: TGCGCCAGCAGCTTGGGAGGGGGCGTAGAGACCCAGTACTTC. Translation: CASSLGGGVETQYF.

The gene calls are TRBV7-9 and TRBJ2-7, with TRBD2 identical over 12 bases. Trimming at V came to 4 bases and at J to 2 bases, leaving 3 bases not matched to a gene. Germline V CDR1 and CDR2: SEHNR, FQNEAQ (reference sequence). This CDR3 has 15 residues. The CDR3 loop reads CASSSRLAGAYEQYF. CDR3 sequence (DNA): TGTGCCAGCAGCTCCCGACTAGCGGGAGCCTACGAGCAGTACTTC.

This rearrangement joins TRBV25-1 to TRBJ2-5, with D possibly being TRBD2 (6 bases). CDR1 and CDR2 from the germline V gene are MGHDK and SYGVNS. This CDR3 contains 14 residues. V was clipped by 1 base and J by 4 bases, with 10 bases between them. The CDR3 DNA is TGTGCCAGCAGTGAATCTGGAGGGAGAGAGACCCAGTACTTC. It specifies CASSESGGRETQYF.

There are a few counts of this clonotype. V usage is TRBV6-5 and J usage is TRBJ2-5; D may match TRBD1 or TRBD2 (5 bases each). The CDR3 length is 16 residues. V was shortened by 0 bases and J by 2 bases, with 13 bases between the two germline ends. CDR1 and CDR2 (germline): MNHEY, SVGAGI. CDR3 protein: CASSYSTGWGQETQYF. Written as DNA, the CDR3 is TGTGCCAGCAGTTACTCTACGGGGTGGGGGCAAGAGACCCAGTACTTC.

This CDR3 reads CASSISGFTYEQYF. CDR3 coding DNA: TGTGCCAGTAGTATTTCGGGGTTTACCTACGAGCAGTACTTC. The rearrangement links TRBV19 to TRBJ2-7, with D tentatively TRBD2 (5 bases). The CDR3 totals 14 residues. Trimming removed 3 bases at V and 2 bases at J, with 11 bases between. CDR1 and CDR2 (germline): LNHDA, SQIVND (reference sequence).

This clonotype turned up a few times. The V and J genes are TRBV7-8 and TRBJ2-3, with 9 bases fitting TRBD2. CDR3 size: 17 residues. Germline-derived CDR1 and CDR2 are SGHVS and FQNEAQ. The junction had 11 bases not matched to a gene; V was cut back by 5 bases and J by 2 bases. Written as DNA, the CDR3 is TGTGCCAGCAGCCCATTCTCCCTAGCGGGATCCACAGATACGCAGTATTTT. It specifies CASSPFSLAGSTDTQYF.

This clonotype was seen many times. At one end, the junction sequence differs from germline, possibly due to a read error. The chain uses TRBV18 and TRBJ1-1; TRBD1 aligns across 12 bases. In germline, CDR1 is KGHSH, CDR2 LQKENI. The length of the CDR3 is 16 residues. The DNA for the CDR3 is TGTGCCAGCTTACCAGGGACAGGGGGCCGTGACACTGAAGCTTTCTTT. Translating gives CASLPGTGGRDTEAFF.

In nucleotides, the CDR3 is TGCGCCAGCAGCTTAGAACCCCAGGGTCTCTATGGCTACACCTTC. Its translation: CASSLEPQGLYGYTF. This chain joins TRBV5-1 and TRBJ1-2, with D possibly matching TRBD1 (5 bases). The CDR3 runs 15 residues. CDR1 SGHRS and CDR2 YFSETQ come from the germline V gene. Trimming cost V 2 bases and J 4 bases, with 15 bases left between them.

This clonotype has a handful of counts. The V call is TRBV20-1, the J call TRBJ2-7; D possibly corresponds to TRBD2 (5 bases). CDR3 length: 16 amino acids. CDR1 is DFQATT, CDR2 SNEGSKA, per germline (reference sequence). Trimming removed 0 bases at V and 2 bases at J, with 17 bases between. The CDR3 reads CSARDQDYQPPYEQYF. As DNA, the CDR3 is TGCAGTGCTAGAGATCAAGACTACCAGCCTCCCTACGAGCAGTACTTC.